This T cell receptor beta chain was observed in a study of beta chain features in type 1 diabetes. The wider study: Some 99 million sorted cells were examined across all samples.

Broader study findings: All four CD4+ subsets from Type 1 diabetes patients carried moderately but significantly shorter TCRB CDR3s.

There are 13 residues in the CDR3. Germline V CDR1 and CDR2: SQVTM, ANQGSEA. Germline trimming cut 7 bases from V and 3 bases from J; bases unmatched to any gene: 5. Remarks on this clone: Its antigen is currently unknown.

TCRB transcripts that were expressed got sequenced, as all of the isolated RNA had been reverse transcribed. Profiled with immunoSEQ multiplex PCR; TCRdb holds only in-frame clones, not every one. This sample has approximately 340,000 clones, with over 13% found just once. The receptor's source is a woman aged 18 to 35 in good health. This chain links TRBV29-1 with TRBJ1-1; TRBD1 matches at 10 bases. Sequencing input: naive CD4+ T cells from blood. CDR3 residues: CSGRTGGYTEAFF. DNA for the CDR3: TGCAGCGGCCGGACAGGGGGGTACACTGAAGCTTTCTTT.